These 6 T cell receptor beta chains were all obtained from the same sample, sequenced in a study of cytomegalovirus exposure and HLA in healthy donors. Researchers ran the PCR with 60 Vbeta and 13 Jbeta primers. Sequencing used immunoSEQ multiplex PCR; TCRdb keeps in-frame clones, though not all of them. The sample carries about 130,000 clones, more than 80% recorded once. Sample: PBMCs. The origin of the receptors is a woman aged 40-49 years in good health and CMV-seropositive.

This chain links TRBV7-6 with TRBJ1-1; D may be TRBD1 (5 bases). Germline CDR1 is SGHVS and CDR2 is FNYEAQ. This CDR3 spans 19 amino acids. Trimming shortened V by 1 base and J by 4 bases, and 25 bases separated the two germline ends. CDR3 nucleotide sequence: TGTGCCAGCAGCTTAGTTCCCCCCGTAGGCTCAAATAGGGGCACTGAAGCTTTCTTT. The encoded protein is CASSLVPPVGSNRGTEAFF.

This chain joins TRBV27 and TRBJ2-7; TRBD1 is a possible D gene (5 bases). This CDR3 contains 12 residues. Germline V gene sequence: CDR1 MNHEY, CDR2 SMNVEV (reference sequence). The V end lost 11 bases, the J end lost 2 bases, and 13 bases lay between the germline ends. The CDR3 DNA reads as TGTGCCGGATTCAGGGAACCCTACGAGCAGTACTTC. This sequence encodes CAGFREPYEQYF.

The chain has TRBV19 and TRBJ1-1, with 7 bases that match TRBD1. CDR1 is LNHDA and CDR2 is SQIVND in the germline V gene (reference sequence). V was clipped by 5 bases and J by 11 bases; unmatched bases: 11. This CDR3 region has 13 residues. DNA for the CDR3: TGTGCCAGTAGTCCTAACTTAGGGGGCCAGGCTTTCTTT. Translated: CASSPNLGGQAFF.

The chain links TRBV30 to TRBJ1-6; no firm D call. The CDR3 is 14 residues long. Per the germline V gene, CDR1 is GTSNPN and CDR2 is SVGIG (reference sequence). Trimming took 2 bases from V and 9 from J, leaving 14 bases between them. The CDR3, as DNA: TGTGCCTGGAGTAAGGGAGAGGGTAGTTCACCCCTCCACTTT. It encodes CAWSKGEGSSPLHF. The variable domain in full, with the rest retrieved from reference TRBV30 and TRBJ1-6, is SQTIHQWPATLVQPVGSPLSLECTVEGTSNPNLYWYRQAAGRGLQLLFYSVGIGQISSEVPQNLSASRPQDRQFILSSKKLLLSDSGFYLCAWSKGEGSSPLHFGNGTRLTVT.

The chain couples TRBV29-1 to TRBJ1-2; 8 nucleotides match TRBD1. Germline CDR1 reads SQVTM; CDR2 reads ANQGSEA. The CDR3 is 12 amino acids. V shed 2 bases and J 5 bases; nucleotides not matched to a gene: 1. CDR3 DNA sequence: TGCAGCGTTGAAACAGGGGGGTATGGCTACACCTTC. It encodes CSVETGGYGYTF.

This clone was recorded once. This chain uses TRBV5-4 with TRBJ2-1; 13 positions agree with TRBD2. The CDR3 runs to 16 residues. CDR1 and CDR2 (germline): SGHNT, YYREEE (reference sequence). With 1 base clipped from V and 9 bases from J, the junction kept 7 bases outside the gene matches. The CDR3 loop is CASSLRGGLAGAEQFF. The CDR3 nucleotides are TGTGCCAGCAGCTTGCGAGGAGGACTAGCGGGAGCTGAGCAGTTCTTC.